What follows are 23 T cell receptor beta chains derived from one specimen sequenced in a study of response to subunit inactivated influenza vaccine. TCRdb re-called the RT-PCR reads with MiXCR, one entry per CDR3 protein. The sample includes about 520,000 distinct CDR3 sequences, approximately 7.8% seen only once; the top ten take about 12%. The specimen was PBMCs from blood, collected roughly 24 months after vaccination. The receptor set was obtained from a man in his fifties or sixties who received an inactivated influenza vaccine.

This clonotype was counted at least ten times. The chain combines TRBV29-1 with TRBJ1-2, with D tentatively TRBD1 (6 bases). V lost 4 bases and J 2 bases, leaving 14 bases between the germline ends. In germline, CDR1 is SQVTM, CDR2 ANQGSEA. The CDR3 loop spans 14 amino acids. The CDR3 region is CSVVGQTNNYGYTF. The CDR3 coding sequence is TGCAGCGTTGTAGGACAGACGAACAACTATGGCTACACCTTC.

This clonotype was found a few times. The V and J genes are TRBV20-1 and TRBJ2-7, with D unresolved. The germline CDR1 and CDR2 sequences are DFQATT and SNEGSKA (reference sequence). The CDR3 has 13 residues. V lost 6 bases to trimming and J lost 3 bases, with 15 bases between them. The CDR3 region is CSADPLEGYEQYF. The CDR3 DNA sequence: TGCAGTGCCGATCCTTTAGAAGGCTACGAGCAGTACTTC.

This clonotype was observed at least ten times. The chain recombines TRBV5-1 with TRBJ2-1, with D possibly TRBD2 on 7 matching bases. The CDR3 spans 17 residues. V shed 0 bases and J shed 2 bases, with 15 bases lying between them. Per the germline V gene, CDR1 is SGHRS and CDR2 is YFSETQ. The CDR3 sequence: CASSLAVTGGAYNEQFF. The CDR3 DNA sequence: TGCGCCAGCAGCTTGGCCGTAACGGGGGGCGCCTACAATGAGCAGTTCTTC.

The sample holds a few counts of this clonotype. V is TRBV4-3 and J is TRBJ1-2; perhaps TRBD1 as D (6 bases). The CDR3 is 14 residues long. CDR1 LGHNA and CDR2 YSLEER come from the germline V gene. V lost 4 bases to trimming and J lost 4 bases, with 13 bases between them. CDR3 bases: TGCGCCAGCAGCCCTGGGAGGGGGGTCTATGGCTACACCTTC. Its protein product is CASSPGRGVYGYTF.

This clonotype has more than one count but fewer than ten. The gene calls are TRBV6-5 and TRBJ2-1; maybe TRBD1 (6 bases). Germline CDR1 reads MNHEY; CDR2 reads SVGAGI. The V and J ends lost 0 bases and 0 bases respectively, with 9 bases between them. The length of the CDR3 is 16 residues. In nucleotides, the CDR3 is TGTGCCAGCAGTTACTCGGGCAGGGGCTCCTACAATGAGCAGTTCTTC. It specifies CASSYSGRGSYNEQFF.

V usage is TRBV25-1 and J usage is TRBJ2-7; 9 nucleotides align to TRBD2. This CDR3 is 14 amino acids long. Germline V gene lookup returns CDR1 MGHDK and CDR2 SYGVNS. V lost 4 bases and J lost 9; bases outside the gene matches: 10. CDR3 nucleotides: TGTGCCAGCAGTGTAGGGAGCGGGGGGAGCGCGCAGTACTTC. Protein product: CASSVGSGGSAQYF.

This clonotype turned up a few times. The rearrangement joins TRBV9 to TRBJ2-6; 8 bases fit TRBD2. The trim removed 4 bases at V and 0 bases at J, leaving 9 bases unmatched. The CDR3 extends over 18 amino acids. Germline V gene lookup returns CDR1 SGDLS and CDR2 YYNGEE. Written as DNA, the CDR3 is TGTGCCAGCAGCATCAACACGGGGGGGCCCTCTGGGGCCAACGTCCTGACTTTC. This codes for CASSINTGGPSGANVLTF.

This clonotype has a count of ten or more. The chain uses TRBV20-1 and TRBJ1-4, with D tentatively TRBD1 (5 bases). The CDR3 is made up of 13 amino acids. Germline V lookup: CDR1 DFQATT, CDR2 SNEGSKA (reference sequence). Trimming removed 1 base from V and 6 bases from J, with 9 bases in between. CDR3 bases: TGCAGTGCTAGAGCAGGGAGTCATGAAAAACTGTTTTTT. Amino acid sequence: CSARAGSHEKLFF.

This clonotype was detected ten times or more. V and J are TRBV20-1 and TRBJ1-5, with D perhaps matching TRBD1 (5 bases). This CDR3 comprises 14 residues. CDR1 and CDR2 (germline): DFQATT, SNEGSKA (reference sequence). V gave up 3 bases and J gave up 6 bases, with 15 bases separating them. CDR3 sequence: CSASRDLASQPQHF. The DNA for the CDR3 is TGCAGTGCTAGTCGGGACCTGGCGAGTCAGCCCCAGCATTTT.

This chain connects TRBV18 to TRBJ1-4; D ambiguous. Germline V gene sequence: CDR1 KGHSH, CDR2 LQKENI. This CDR3 is built from 14 residues. V was shortened by 1 base and J by 6 bases, with 9 bases between the two germline ends. In nucleotides, the CDR3 is TGTGCCAGCTCACCACAGATTCAACATGAAAAACTGTTTTTT. Protein sequence: CASSPQIQHEKLFF.

This clonotype was recorded many times. This chain joins TRBV20-1 and TRBJ2-3, with 9 bases aligning to TRBD2. This CDR3 contains 15 residues. The ends lost 4 bases at V and 0 bases at J; junction bases unmatched: 5. CDR1 DFQATT and CDR2 SNEGSKA come from the germline V gene (reference sequence). CDR3 protein: CSATSGTSSTDTQYF. The DNA of the CDR3 is TGCAGTGCTACCTCCGGGACTAGCAGCACAGATACGCAGTATTTT.

This clonotype was observed at least ten times. The rearrangement links TRBV5-5 to TRBJ2-2; 8 positions agree with TRBD1. The CDR3 runs 16 residues. J was trimmed by 0 bases and V by 3 bases; bases with no gene match: 4. Germline values: CDR1 SGHKS, CDR2 YYEKEE (reference sequence). The CDR3 sequence: CASSWTGLSNTGELFF. DNA for the CDR3: TGTGCCAGCAGCTGGACAGGGCTTTCGAACACCGGGGAGCTGTTTTTT.

The table lists this clonotype with a few counts. The CDR3 sequence: CASSLRGYESYGYTF. In DNA form, the CDR3 reads TGTGCCAGCAGCTTACGGGGGTATGAAAGCTATGGCTACACCTTC. J is TRBJ1-2 and V is TRBV7-9; perhaps TRBD1 as D (5 bases). CDR1 is SEHNR and CDR2 is FQNEAQ in the germline V gene (reference sequence). The CDR3 has 15 amino acids. Trimming took off 2 bases at V and 4 bases at J, with 14 bases between the two ends.

This clonotype was detected many times. One junction end disagrees with the germline gene, perhaps due to a read error. The J gene is TRBJ2-6, the V gene TRBV5-1, with no clear D. CDR3 length: 15 residues. The germline V gene has CDR1 SGHRS and CDR2 YFSETQ. The CDR3 DNA sequence: TGTGCCAGCAGTTTAGACGGCGCTGGGGCCAACGTCCTGACTTTC. It encodes CASSLDGAGANVLTF.

This clonotype was counted ten times or more. The chain has TRBV2 and TRBJ1-6, with a weak D call TRBD1 (5 bases). The V end was cut by 4 bases, the J end by 9 bases, with 10 bases between. This CDR3 is 13 amino acids long. Per germline, CDR1 SNHLY and CDR2 FYNNEI. DNA for the CDR3: TGTGCCAGCAGTGGGGCAGGGCTTTCACCCCTCCACTTT. Protein product: CASSGAGLSPLHF.

In its sample, this clonotype was seen many times. CDR3 in amino acids: CASSLLQQETQYF. CDR3 DNA sequence: TGTGCCAGCAGCTTGTTACAGCAAGAGACCCAGTACTTC. The V call is TRBV5-6, the J call TRBJ2-5, with D unresolved. The CDR3 is 13 residues long. V was cut by 1 base and J by 2 bases, with 6 bases left in between. Germline CDR1 and CDR2: SGHDT and YYEEEE.

The rearrangement joins TRBV7-3 to TRBJ2-2; 7 nucleotides align to TRBD1. V gave up 2 bases and J gave up 4 bases; unmatched junction bases: 4. Germline assignment: CDR1 SGHTA and CDR2 FQGTGA. The CDR3 covers 15 residues. The CDR3 DNA sequence: TGTGCCAGCAGCTTAGGGACAGCCTTCACCGGGGAGCTGTTTTTT. It yields the protein CASSLGTAFTGELFF.

This clonotype has at least ten counts. The V and J genes are TRBV10-2 and TRBJ2-3, with 8 nucleotides matching TRBD2. The ends lost 7 bases at V and 2 bases at J; junction bases unmatched: 11. The CDR3 is 16 residues long. Germline V CDR1 and CDR2: WSHSY, SAAADI. The CDR3 reads CASKVSGAGDTDTQYF. For the CDR3, the DNA is TGCGCCAGCAAGGTCAGCGGAGCGGGGGACACAGATACGCAGTATTTT.

This clonotype was seen more than once but under ten times. The J gene is TRBJ2-2, the V gene TRBV2, with no clear D. V shed 2 bases and J shed 1 base, with 8 bases lying between them. CDR3 size: 15 residues. Germline assignment: CDR1 SNHLY and CDR2 FYNNEI. The CDR3 is CASSERSWNTGELFF. The CDR3 DNA is TGTGCCAGCAGTGAACGGTCTTGGAACACCGGGGAGCTGTTTTTT.

There are many counts of this clonotype. The V and J genes are TRBV12-3 or TRBV12-4 and TRBJ2-5, with D possibly being TRBD2 (5 bases). The CDR3 has 15 amino acids. Trimming left V 8 bases short and J 2 bases short, with 18 bases between. The CDR3 DNA reads as TGTGCCAGCTCCCCAGGCGACTATGCGCAAGAGACCCAGTACTTC. Its translation: CASSPGDYAQETQYF.

The J gene is TRBJ2-1, the V gene TRBV29-1; 7 bases line up with TRBD1. V was clipped by 7 bases and J by 3 bases; unmatched bases: 6. The germline CDR1 and CDR2 sequences are SQVTM and ANQGSEA. This CDR3 region has 13 residues. The CDR3 sequence: CSERTGIYNEQFF. The DNA for the CDR3 is TGCAGCGAGAGGACAGGAATCTACAATGAGCAGTTCTTC.

There are many counts of this clonotype. The chain joins TRBV5-1 to TRBJ2-5; 7 positions match TRBD1. CDR3 length: 13 amino acids. The ends lost 4 bases at V and 4 bases at J; junction bases unmatched: 4. Germline CDR1 reads SGHRS; CDR2 reads YFSETQ. CDR3 region: CASSPQGRETQYF. The CDR3 bases are TGCGCCAGCAGCCCACAGGGGAGAGAGACCCAGTACTTC.

This clonotype was counted at least ten times. The chain links TRBV12-3 or TRBV12-4 to TRBJ1-5; TRBD1 is a possible D gene (5 bases). Trimming shortened V by 6 bases and J by 2 bases, and 14 bases separated the two germline ends. There are 15 residues in the CDR3. The DNA of the CDR3 is TGTGCCAGCAGCCTCCGGGACGTCCGCAATCAGCCCCAGCATTTT. Encoded protein: CASSLRDVRNQPQHF.